A selection of T cell receptor beta chains follows, all from one sample in a study of blood T cell repertoires in COVID-19. Clones were read by immunoSEQ multiplex PCR, and TCRdb kept only the in-frame ones, dropping some. The sample comprises approximately 190,000 clones, more than 80% of which are singletons, and 0.5% to 0.65% rests with the top ten. The material sequenced was peripheral blood. The receptors were gathered from a man aged 50 to 59 with acute or convalescent COVID-19. Both conserved end residues are trimmed from each CDR3. The order of the fields is CDR3 protein, clone size, V gene, J gene. Clone size, where shown, is once, few, many, or a class for clones that have expanded.

CDR3: ATSDPDRGSYNEQF
size: -
V: TRBV24-1
J: TRBJ2-1

CDR3: ASSPYVYTGGYT
size: -
V: TRBV2
J: TRBJ1-2

CDR3: ASSVTGGDTEAF
size: -
V: TRBV9
J: TRBJ1-1

CDR3: ASSQMDRVGNEQF
size: -
V: TRBV14
J: TRBJ2-1

CDR3: ASSLKDRYNQPQH
size: once
V: TRBV27
J: TRBJ1-5

CDR3: ASSQGPGLARYEQY
size: -
V: TRBV4-1
J: TRBJ2-7

CDR3: ASSLRDRASEAF
size: once
V: TRBV18
J: TRBJ1-1

CDR3: ASSPRAQTVTGELF
size: -
V: TRBV5-1
J: TRBJ2-2

CDR3: SVVTGTGHYGYT
size: -
V: TRBV29-1
J: TRBJ1-2

CDR3: ASSQWPGQTNTGELF
size: -
V: TRBV3-1/TRBV3-2
J: TRBJ2-2

CDR3: AARGTNTEAF
size: once
V: TRBV2
J: TRBJ1-1

CDR3: ASSYQTGVAGNTIY
size: -
V: TRBV7-2
J: TRBJ1-3

CDR3: ASSYGLAGTDTQY
size: -
V: TRBV6-6
J: TRBJ2-3

CDR3: ASSQGTGPPQY
size: -
V: TRBV3-1/TRBV3-2
J: TRBJ2-3

CDR3: ASSPGHRLSYNEQF
size: -
V: TRBV5-6
J: TRBJ2-1

CDR3: ASSVGPVSGNTIY
size: -
V: TRBV9
J: TRBJ1-3

CDR3: ARSGDFVYTGELF
size: -
V: TRBV19
J: TRBJ2-2

CDR3: ASSQGGETQY
size: -
V: TRBV14
J: TRBJ2-5

CDR3: ASSGRGPEQY
size: -
V: TRBV9
J: TRBJ2-7

CDR3: ASSEQGSGANVLT
size: -
V: TRBV2
J: TRBJ2-6

CDR3: ASSTTGARATEAF
size: -
V: TRBV7-2
J: TRBJ1-1

CDR3: ATSRGTGHLSGNTIY
size: -
V: TRBV15
J: TRBJ1-3

CDR3: ASGSPLSGAGYT
size: -
V: TRBV27
J: TRBJ1-2

CDR3: ASSKQGAGRDEQF
size: -
V: TRBV27
J: TRBJ2-1

CDR3: SVPSGNEQF
size: once
V: TRBV29-1
J: TRBJ2-1

CDR3: ASSIDGGGEQF
size: once
V: TRBV19
J: TRBJ2-1

CDR3: ASSLSSYEQY
size: -
V: TRBV4-2
J: TRBJ2-7

CDR3: ASSESTDNYGYT
size: -
V: TRBV10-2
J: TRBJ1-2

CDR3: ASSIGPGNTIY
size: few
V: TRBV19
J: TRBJ1-3

CDR3: ASSDGGSAPDTQY
size: few
V: TRBV6-4
J: TRBJ2-3

CDR3: ASSYEESPTDTQY
size: -
V: TRBV6-5
J: TRBJ2-3

CDR3: ASSPSSISYNEQF
size: -
V: TRBV18
J: TRBJ2-1

CDR3: ASRQTGLNTEAF
size: once
V: TRBV6-5
J: TRBJ1-1

CDR3: ASSLGDRGYGYT
size: -
V: TRBV28
J: TRBJ1-2

CDR3: ASSRQNYQPQH
size: -
V: TRBV12-5
J: TRBJ1-5

CDR3: ASSRLQKNSPLH
size: once
V: TRBV2
J: TRBJ1-6

CDR3: ASSFGTRFFEQY
size: -
V: TRBV27
J: TRBJ2-7

CDR3: AWTTPPRKEKLF
size: -
V: TRBV30
J: TRBJ1-4

CDR3: ASPPSDGQKSTDTQY
size: -
V: TRBV28
J: TRBJ2-3

CDR3: AISPGRERGQETQY
size: -
V: TRBV10-3
J: TRBJ2-5

CDR3: ASTPLGTGNTEAF
size: -
V: TRBV19
J: TRBJ1-1

CDR3: ASRLTSGRGDEQY
size: -
V: TRBV7-9
J: TRBJ2-7

CDR3: SVGSSAYEQY
size: -
V: TRBV29-1
J: TRBJ2-7

CDR3: ASSQAPGANTEAF
size: -
V: TRBV4-3
J: TRBJ1-1

CDR3: SASLEGAGGYT
size: -
V: TRBV20-1
J: TRBJ1-2

CDR3: SVEVRGSTDTQY
size: -
V: TRBV29-1
J: TRBJ2-3

CDR3: ASSPTSGGPSTDTQY
size: -
V: TRBV7-3
J: TRBJ2-3

CDR3: ASSLGRRGSGELF
size: -
V: TRBV11-2
J: TRBJ2-2

CDR3: AWSGAADSGNTIY
size: -
V: TRBV30
J: TRBJ1-3

CDR3: ASSLTRTGIGYT
size: -
V: TRBV14
J: TRBJ1-2

CDR3: ASSLSSRAAVWNQPQH
size: -
V: TRBV28
J: TRBJ1-5

CDR3: ASSLGQGGYSNQPQH
size: once
V: TRBV7-8
J: TRBJ1-5

CDR3: ASSLQLAESSYEQY
size: -
V: TRBV5-1
J: TRBJ2-7

CDR3: ASSSLDRGAGSYNEQF
size: -
V: TRBV7-2
J: TRBJ2-1

CDR3: ASSPQVQGANGYT
size: -
V: TRBV28
J: TRBJ1-2

CDR3: ASSPTGGGFGYEQY
size: -
V: TRBV27
J: TRBJ2-7

CDR3: ASSFGSPYEQY
size: -
V: TRBV5-4
J: TRBJ2-7

CDR3: ASSLGQGLETQY
size: -
V: TRBV7-3
J: TRBJ2-5

CDR3: ASSSADRGVYNEQF
size: -
V: TRBV27
J: TRBJ2-1

CDR3: ASSEVTGQYNEQF
size: -
V: TRBV9
J: TRBJ2-1